These 6 T cell receptor beta chains were sequenced from one sample in a study of T cell repertoires in aging, cancer and after chemotherapy (dated by TCRdb to the late 2010s). The data were produced on an Illumina MiSeq. Rearranged TRB sequences spanning V, D and J segments were amplified by multiplex touch-down PCR using a mixed TRB-A/B primer pool. Starting from the raw public reads, TCRdb applied fastp trimming at Q25, assembled clones with MiXCR and retained in-frame beta chains. Each entry is one CDR3 protein sequence, shown with its most common DNA and genes. Across this sample there are about 13,000 distinct CDR3 sequences, with roughly 26% seen only once. The ten largest account for roughly 2.5% of the sample. TCR beta rearrangements were amplified from genomic DNA extracted from peripheral blood rather than from sorted cells or RNA. The sample comprised blood. The receptor set was obtained from a human donor in good health.

As concerns this clonotype: Since a much larger clone is just one base distant, this may be a read error. The rearrangement links TRBV20-1 to TRBJ1-2; a possible D gene is TRBD1 (6 bases). Deletions cut 6 bases from V and 3 bases from J, with 20 bases between. This CDR3 is built from 15 residues. Germline V gene data show CDR1 as DFQATT and CDR2 as SNEGSKA (reference sequence). The CDR3 protein is CSAQGSNWIDYGYTF. Here the CDR3 DNA reads TGCAGTGCGCAGGGGTCCAACTGGATTGACTATGGCTACACCTTC.

The chain combines TRBV20-1 with TRBJ2-3; a possible D gene is TRBD2 (6 bases). CDR1 and CDR2 from the germline V gene are DFQATT and SNEGSKA (reference sequence). The V gene lost 5 bases and the J gene lost 0 bases, with 15 bases spanning the gap. There are 15 residues in the CDR3. The CDR3 DNA follows: TGCAGTGCTCTAAACCGACTAGTAAGCACAGATACGCAGTATTTT. It encodes CSALNRLVSTDTQYF.

The V call is TRBV7-6, the J call TRBJ2-3; 10 bases are shared with TRBD2. Germline V gives CDR1 SGHVS, CDR2 FNYEAQ. The CDR3 spans 17 residues. Germline trimming cut 2 bases from V and 2 bases from J; bases unmatched to any gene: 7. In DNA form, the CDR3 reads TGTGCCAGCAGCTTAAGGCTAGCGGGGGAGATCACAGATACGCAGTATTTT. Protein product: CASSLRLAGEITDTQYF. The whole variable domain, filled in from reference TRBV7-6 and TRBJ2-3, reads GAGVSQSPRYKVTKRGQDVALRCDPISGHVSLYWYRQALGQGPEFLTYFNYEAQQDKSGLPNDRFSAERPEGSISTLTIQRTEQRDSAMYRCASSLRLAGEITDTQYFGPGTRLTVL.

The V call is TRBV15, the J call TRBJ1-2; tentatively, D is TRBD1 (5 bases). This CDR3 is built from 16 residues. Trimming cost V 2 bases and J 5 bases, with 18 bases left between them. Germline values: CDR1 LNHNV, CDR2 YYDKDF (reference sequence). The CDR3: CATSRSPPAGLYGYTF. CDR3 nucleotides: TGTGCCACCAGCAGATCTCCGCCCGCAGGGCTGTATGGCTACACCTTC.

This clonotype was observed a few times. The chain combines TRBV20-1 with TRBJ2-1, with 9 nucleotides matching TRBD2. Germline-derived CDR1 and CDR2 are DFQATT and SNEGSKA (reference sequence). With V trimmed by 6 bases and J by 10 bases, 13 bases remained unmatched. The CDR3 covers 14 residues. CDR3 in amino acids: CSALLSGGPQEQFF. The CDR3 nucleotides read TGCAGTGCGCTCCTAAGCGGGGGGCCTCAGGAGCAGTTCTTC.

This clonotype turned up a few times. The chain uses TRBV7-9 and TRBJ2-5; 8 positions match TRBD1. Trimming removed 5 bases from V and 4 bases from J; junction bases left unmatched: 6. The CDR3 covers 14 residues. Germline CDR1 reads SEHNR; CDR2 reads FQNEAQ (reference sequence). The CDR3 here is CASSPPTGAETQYF. The CDR3, as DNA: TGTGCCAGCAGCCCACCGACAGGGGCAGAGACCCAGTACTTC.